Each of the 27 T cell receptor beta chains below was sequenced from the same sample in a study of T cell responses to AZD1222 COVID-19 vaccine. Produced via immunoSEQ multiplex PCR; TCRdb's table is partial and in-frame only. This sample yields roughly 140,000 clones, of which 89% are seen a single time; around 4.7% belongs to the top ten. The sequences come from peripheral blood, collected on day 0 of AZD1222 vaccination. The receptors were gathered from an adult in good health.

V usage is TRBV19 and J usage is TRBJ1-2; D is perhaps TRBD1 (5 bases). The CDR3 runs 12 residues. The germline gives CDR1 LNHDA, CDR2 SQIVND (reference sequence). V dropped 9 bases and J dropped 8 bases, with 16 bases sitting between them. The CDR3 nucleotides read TGTGCCAGCGACGTGGGGGTAGGCGGCTACACCTTC. This gives the protein CASDVGVGGYTF.

The rearrangement uses TRBV7-9 and TRBJ1-1; TRBD1 is a possible D gene (6 bases). V was cut by 4 bases and J by 0 bases, with 15 bases left in between. Per the germline V gene, CDR1 is SEHNR and CDR2 is FQNEAQ (reference sequence). The CDR3 sequence is 16 residues long. In DNA form, the CDR3 reads TGTGCCAGCAGCTCCCGAAGCAGGGACATGAACACTGAAGCTTTCTTT. Residues: CASSSRSRDMNTEAFF.

The V gene is TRBV7-6, the J gene TRBJ1-5; TRBD1 agrees at 9 bases. The CDR3 has 15 amino acids. The ends lost 5 bases at V and 4 bases at J; junction bases unmatched: 6. In germline, CDR1 is SGHVS, CDR2 FNYEAQ. The CDR3 coding sequence is TGTGCCAGCAGCGGCAACAGGGGGCGGAATCAGCCCCAGCATTTT. It codes for CASSGNRGRNQPQHF.

This clone was seen a single time. The chain couples TRBV9 to TRBJ1-1; D unresolved. The CDR3 has 15 residues. V gave up 0 bases and J gave up 1 base, with 10 bases separating them. Germline CDR1 reads SGDLS; CDR2 reads YYNGEE. The CDR3 sequence is CASSVGRVPNTEAFF. The CDR3 DNA is TGTGCCAGCAGCGTAGGTCGAGTGCCGAACACTGAAGCTTTCTTT.

V is TRBV5-1 and J is TRBJ1-6; 7 nucleotides match TRBD1. Germline V CDR1 and CDR2: SGHRS, YFSETQ. CDR3 length: 18 residues. J lost 0 bases, V lost 4 bases, and 10 bases had no gene match. CDR3 protein: CASSPRQGSGSYNSPLHF. CDR3 coding DNA: TGCGCCAGCAGCCCAAGACAGGGTTCCGGCTCCTATAATTCACCCCTCCACTTT. Full variable domain (remainder filled in from reference TRBV5-1 and TRBJ1-6): KAGVTQTPRYLIKTRGQQVTLSCSPISGHRSVSWYQQTPGQGLQFLFEYFSETQRNKGNFPGRFSGRQFSNSRSEMNVSTLELGDSALYLCASSPRQGSGSYNSPLHFGNGTRLTVT.

This sequence joins TRBV19 and TRBJ2-5; tentatively, D is TRBD1 (7 bases). Germline CDR1 LNHDA, CDR2 SQIVND (reference sequence). The CDR3 has 15 amino acids. Trimming cost V 7 bases and J 4 bases, with 19 bases left between them. In nucleotides, the CDR3 is TGTGCCAGTACCCAAGGGCTCCAGGGGGGAGAGACCCAGTACTTC. This translates into CASTQGLQGGETQYF.

The rearrangement uses TRBV10-3 and TRBJ2-7; 7 nucleotides match TRBD2. The germline CDR1 and CDR2 sequences are ENHRY and SYGVKD. The CDR3 length is 13 residues. The trim removed 11 bases at V and 0 bases at J, leaving 7 bases unmatched. DNA of the CDR3: TGTGCCGTCGGGACTACCGACTCCTACGAGCAGTACTTC. Protein product: CAVGTTDSYEQYF.

The chain employs TRBV19 and TRBJ2-3, with 7 bases identical to TRBD2. CDR1 is LNHDA and CDR2 is SQIVND in the germline V gene (reference sequence). Trimming removed 3 bases from V and 7 bases from J; junction bases left unmatched: 7. The CDR3 loop spans 14 amino acids. CDR3: CASSMGTTSNTQYF. The CDR3 region has the DNA TGTGCCAGTAGTATGGGGACTACTTCGAATACGCAGTATTTT.

This rearrangement joins TRBV7-2 to TRBJ1-1, with D perhaps matching TRBD1 (6 bases). Germline V gives CDR1 SGHTA, CDR2 FQGNSA. CDR3 length: 14 residues. Between the trimmed V and J ends, which lost 2 bases and 11 bases, there was a span of 18 bases. The CDR3 DNA follows: TGTGCCAGCAGCTTACGAGGGAGGGGGGTTTCGGCTTTCTTT. Translated, it gives CASSLRGRGVSAFF.

This chain joins TRBV5-1 and TRBJ1-3; D possibly corresponds to TRBD1 (5 bases). Per germline, CDR1 SGHRS and CDR2 YFSETQ. V dropped 1 base and J dropped 3 bases, with 8 bases sitting between them. CDR3 length equals 14 residues. The CDR3 loop is CASSLTGGGNTIYF. CDR3 in DNA: TGCGCCAGCAGCTTGACAGGAGGTGGAAACACCATATATTTT.

The rearrangement links TRBV9 to TRBJ1-2; TRBD1 might be the D (6 bases). The V gene lost 0 bases and the J gene lost 6 bases, with 9 bases spanning the gap. The CDR3 loop spans 13 amino acids. Germline V gene data show CDR1 as SGDLS and CDR2 as YYNGEE. CDR3 amino acids: CASSVDRDDGYTF. CDR3 coding DNA: TGTGCCAGCAGCGTAGACAGGGATGATGGCTACACCTTC.

DNA for the CDR3: TGTGCCAGCAGATCTAGCGGGAAGAACACCGGGGAGCTGTTTTTT. As protein: CASRSSGKNTGELFF. The chain joins TRBV6-5 to TRBJ2-2; 9 bases are shared with TRBD2. Losses at the gene ends were 6 bases for V and 1 base for J; bases not matched to a gene: 3. This CDR3 comprises 15 residues. Germline values: CDR1 MNHEY, CDR2 SVGAGI.

The sample holds one count of this clone. The gene calls are TRBV6-5 and TRBJ1-2, with D possibly being TRBD1 (6 bases). The CDR3 contains 13 residues. CDR1 is MNHEY, CDR2 SVGAGI, per germline. V lost 7 bases and J lost 8, with 17 bases in between. CDR3 sequence reads: CASNSGEVGGYTF. The CDR3 region has the DNA TGTGCCAGCAACTCAGGGGAAGTCGGAGGCTACACCTTC.

In nucleotides, the CDR3 is TGTGCCAGCAGTTTACTAACAGGGGGTCAAGAGACCCAGTACTTC. It yields the protein CASSLLTGGQETQYF. This chain joins TRBV27 and TRBJ2-5, with 8 bases lining up with TRBD1. CDR3 size: 15 residues. CDR1 and CDR2 (germline): MNHEY, SMNVEV (reference sequence). V was pared by 2 bases and J by 2 bases, with 4 bases of the junction left unmatched.

This clone was detected only once. This chain uses TRBV4-1 with TRBJ1-2; 7 nucleotides align to TRBD1. V lost 4 bases, J lost 7 bases, and 9 bases stayed unmatched. CDR3 length: 14 residues. CDR1 and CDR2 (germline): MGHRA, YSYEKL. CDR3 DNA: TGCGCCAGCAGCCCGAGACAGGGTCCGGGTGGCTACACCTTC. This gives the protein CASSPRQGPGGYTF.

The chain couples TRBV21-1 to TRBJ2-2; the D call TRBD2 from the table was never checked on the DNA. TRBV21-1 is annotated as a pseudogene. The CDR3 spans 18 residues. The DNA for the CDR3 is TGTGCCGAGGGAGCCGGCGGGAGCGGTCATCGGAACACCGGGGAGCTGTTTTTT. It codes for CAEGAGGSGHRNTGELFF.

The rearrangement joins TRBV3-1 (or the pseudogene TRBV3-2) to TRBJ1-1; tentatively, D is TRBD1 (5 bases). This CDR3 region has 13 residues. CDR1 and CDR2 (germline): LGHDT, YNNKEL (reference sequence). V was cut by 7 bases and J by 7 bases, with 16 bases left in between. CDR3 protein: CASTSRQGSEAFF. In nucleotides, the CDR3 is TGTGCCAGCACCTCGAGGCAGGGAAGTGAAGCTTTCTTT.

The rearrangement links TRBV2 to TRBJ2-1; the D gene could be TRBD1 or TRBD2 (5 bases each). V was cut by 6 bases and J by 3 bases, with 18 bases left in between. The CDR3 consists of 16 residues. Germline V gene sequence: CDR1 SNHLY, CDR2 FYNNEI. CDR3 bases: TGTGCCAGCAGCCGTCCGGGACCGCCGAACTACAATGAGCAGTTCTTC. It specifies CASSRPGPPNYNEQFF.

This chain uses TRBV2 with TRBJ2-7; unclear D gene. This CDR3 is built from 13 residues. Trimming shortened V by 5 bases and J by 0 bases, and 8 bases separated the two germline ends. Germline assignment: CDR1 SNHLY and CDR2 FYNNEI. The CDR3 nucleotides read TGTGCCAGCAGTATTCGCTACTCCTACGAGCAGTACTTC. Amino acid sequence: CASSIRYSYEQYF.

This clone has just a few counts. This chain connects TRBV2 to TRBJ2-1; 8 bases match TRBD2. Germline-derived CDR1 and CDR2 are SNHLY and FYNNEI. Trimming took 3 bases from V and 4 from J; bases not matched to a gene: 5. The CDR3 covers 15 residues. CDR3 bases: TGTGCCAGCAGTGAGGAGAGCGGGAGATACAATGAGCAGTTCTTC. Its protein product is CASSEESGRYNEQFF.

CDR3 amino acids: CASSFDRGTTEAFF. The DNA for the CDR3 is TGTGCCAGCAGTTTCGACAGGGGTACCACTGAAGCTTTCTTT. V usage is TRBV6-5 and J usage is TRBJ1-1; 8 nucleotides match TRBD1. J was trimmed by 4 bases and V by 4 bases; bases with no gene match: 5. The CDR3 length is 14 residues. CDR1 MNHEY and CDR2 SVGAGI come from the germline V gene.

The table lists this clone with a count of one. The J gene is TRBJ2-1, the V gene TRBV6-4; 7 bases are a match to TRBD1. The CDR3 sequence is 14 residues long. The V gene end was trimmed by 5 bases and the J gene end by 1 base; junction bases not matched to a gene: 2. The germline CDR1 and CDR2 sequences are MRHNA and SNTAGT. The CDR3 is CASSPTGSYNEQFF. The CDR3 nucleotides are TGTGCCAGCAGTCCGACAGGGTCCTACAATGAGCAGTTCTTC.

The chain employs TRBV13 and TRBJ1-6; D is unresolved. V was shortened by 2 bases and J by 8 bases, with 16 bases between the two germline ends. CDR3 length: 16 residues. CDR1 PRHDT and CDR2 FYEKMQ come from the germline V gene (reference sequence). The CDR3 DNA reads as TGTGCCAGCAGCTTAATTGGGAGCTCTTTGGATTCACCCCTCCACTTT. This codes for CASSLIGSSLDSPLHF.

The chain employs TRBV5-1 and TRBJ1-1; 7 bases map to TRBD1. Looked up from germline, CDR1 is SGHRS and CDR2 is YFSETQ. The junction had 10 bases not matched to a gene; V was cut back by 3 bases and J by 5 bases. CDR3 length: 15 residues. CDR3 protein: CASSSGMTGLTEAFF. Here the CDR3 DNA reads TGCGCCAGCAGCTCCGGGATGACAGGGTTGACTGAAGCTTTCTTT.

The chain recombines TRBV3-1 (or the pseudogene TRBV3-2) with TRBJ2-2; 7 bases align to TRBD1. The V gene end was trimmed by 1 base and the J gene end by 0 bases; junction bases not matched to a gene: 5. CDR1 LGHDT and CDR2 YNNKEL come from the germline V gene (reference sequence). This CDR3 has 17 amino acids. The CDR3 coding sequence is TGTGCCAGCAGCCAAGTGACCACAGGGGCGAACACCGGGGAGCTGTTTTTT. Translated: CASSQVTTGANTGELFF.

The rearrangement links TRBV19 to TRBJ2-7; 8 bases map to TRBD2. V lost 5 bases and J lost 2; bases outside the gene matches: 5. Germline V gene sequence: CDR1 LNHDA, CDR2 SQIVND (reference sequence). The CDR3 has 14 amino acids. Here the CDR3 reads CASSVYSGTYEQYF. The CDR3 DNA reads TGTGCCAGTAGTGTCTATAGCGGGACCTACGAGCAGTACTTC.

The V and J genes are TRBV28 and TRBJ1-1; D possibly corresponds to TRBD1 (5 bases). This CDR3 is 14 amino acids long. CDR1 is MDHEN, CDR2 SYDVKM, per germline. V gave up 5 bases and J gave up 8 bases, with 18 bases separating them. The DNA of the CDR3 is TGTGCCAGCAGTGCATCAGGGCTGGGGGGGGAAGCTTTCTTT. This gives the protein CASSASGLGGEAFF. Based on the CDR3 plus reference TRBV28 and TRBJ1-1, the full variable domain is DVKVTQSSRYLVKRTGEKVFLECVQDMDHENMFWYRQDPGLGLRLIYFSYDVKMKEKGDIPEGYSVSREKKERFSLILESASTNQTSMYLCASSASGLGGEAFFGQGTRLTVV.